The source of this T cell receptor (beta chain) is a study of cytomegalovirus exposure and HLA in healthy donors. This clone was detected a few times. This CDR3 has 14 amino acids. Trimming pared 1 base from V and 8 bases from J, leaving 14 bases between. Germline CDR1 reads MGHDK; CDR2 reads SYGVNS. A multiplex PCR was run with 60 Vbeta primers and 13 Jbeta primers. Assay used: immunoSEQ multiplex PCR; TCRdb lists only in-frame clones, some missing. In the table there are 65,000 or so clones, 70% to 80% of which are singletons. This receptor was identified in a girl aged 5-17 years in good health and CMV-seropositive. The source material was PBMCs. V usage is TRBV25-1 and J usage is TRBJ1-1, with a tentative D call TRBD1 (5 bases). Written as DNA, the CDR3 is TGTGCCAGCAGTGAATCGGTCGCCCCAGGGGAAGCTTTCTTT. This sequence encodes CASSESVAPGEAFF.